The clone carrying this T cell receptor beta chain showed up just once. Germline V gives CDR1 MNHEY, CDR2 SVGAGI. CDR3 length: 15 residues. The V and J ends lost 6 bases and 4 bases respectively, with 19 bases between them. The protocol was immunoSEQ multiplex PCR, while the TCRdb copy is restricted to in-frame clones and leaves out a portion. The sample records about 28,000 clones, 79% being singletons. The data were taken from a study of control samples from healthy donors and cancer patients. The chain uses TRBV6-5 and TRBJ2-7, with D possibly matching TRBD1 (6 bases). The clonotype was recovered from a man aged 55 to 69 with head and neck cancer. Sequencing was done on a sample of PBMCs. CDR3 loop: CASRGAVGPQYEQYF. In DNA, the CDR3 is TGTGCCAGCAGGGGGGCGGTCGGGCCACAATACGAGCAGTACTTC.